Listed here are 25 T cell receptor beta chains from one sample, sequenced in a study of T cells in Graves' hyperthyroidism and ophthalmopathy. The TCR beta CDR3 regions underwent amplification using RNA transcripts as the source. The HTBI set primed first-round TCR CDR3 RT-PCR. TCRdb recomputed calls from the multiplex PCR reads with MiXCR, one row per CDR3 protein. Counted here are some 50,000 distinct CDR3 sequences, around 48% occurring once; the ten biggest clones make up 8% to 10%. Sequences were obtained from blood. All receptors come from a woman between 50 and 59 years old with Graves' ophthalmopathy.

The chain has TRBV5-1 and TRBJ2-5; 11 bases are shared with TRBD2. The germline V gene has CDR1 SGHRS and CDR2 YFSETQ. V trimming: 4 bases; J trimming: 4 bases; junction bases outside the gene matches: 3. The CDR3 totals 14 residues. CDR3 sequence (DNA): TGCGCCAGCAGCCACGGGACTAGCGGAGAGACCCAGTACTTC. Encoded protein: CASSHGTSGETQYF.

The J gene is TRBJ2-7, the V gene TRBV15, with D perhaps matching TRBD1 (6 bases). The CDR3 sequence is 15 residues long. With 2 bases removed from V and 2 bases from J, the gap between germline ends came to 13 bases. Germline CDR1 reads LNHNV; CDR2 reads YYDKDF (reference sequence). The CDR3 DNA reads as TGTGCCACCAGCAGACGATTGGCAGGGGCCTACGAGCAGTACTTC. Translation: CATSRRLAGAYEQYF.

In its sample, this clonotype was seen many times. The junction shows a germline mismatch at one end, possibly a read error. This chain uses TRBV5-1 with TRBJ1-1, with 7 bases lining up with TRBD1. This CDR3 contains 14 residues. From germline, CDR1 is SGHRS and CDR2 YFSETQ. CDR3 sequence: CASTLAGGVTEAFF. The CDR3 nucleotides are TGCGCCAGCACCTTGGCAGGGGGGGTCACTGAAGCTTTCTTT. Using reference TRBV5-1 and TRBJ1-1 for the parts outside the CDR3, the full variable domain is KAGVTQTPRYLIKTRGQQVTLSCSPISGHRSVSWYQQTPGQGLQFLFEYFSETQRNKGNFPGRFSGRQFSNSRSEMNVSTLELGDSALYLCASTLAGGVTEAFFGQGTRLTVV.

In its sample, this clonotype was seen once. The chain joins TRBV15 to TRBJ2-5; the match to TRBD2 covers 9 bases. This CDR3 contains 17 residues. CDR1 is LNHNV, CDR2 YYDKDF, per germline (reference sequence). Unmatched junction bases numbered 15, after V lost 5 bases and J lost 5 bases. In DNA, the CDR3 is TGTGCCACCAGCTCGCGGGGGGGACGCCCCACACAGGAGACCCAGTACTTC. It specifies CATSSRGGRPTQETQYF.

The V and J genes are TRBV6-5 and TRBJ2-7; D is tentatively TRBD1 or TRBD2 (6 bases each). The CDR3 has 15 amino acids. Germline-derived CDR1 and CDR2 are MNHEY and SVGAGI. V lost 0 bases and J lost 4, with 13 bases in between. CDR3 DNA sequence: TGTGCCAGCAGTTACTCGGAGGGGGGCCCATACGAGCAGTACTTC. As protein: CASSYSEGGPYEQYF.

This sequence joins TRBV3-1 and TRBJ1-5, with 7 bases matching TRBD1. V lost 2 bases and J lost 6; bases outside the gene matches: 7. Germline V CDR1 and CDR2: LGHDT, YNNKEL (reference sequence). The CDR3 is 15 amino acids. The DNA for the CDR3 is TGTGCCAGCAGCCAAATTACAGGGGAGGTTCAGCCCCAGCATTTT. It yields the protein CASSQITGEVQPQHF.

Points on this clonotype: No conserved phenylalanine or tryptophan ends this CDR3, so it is likely a read error. No DNA is shown, since the ends of the CDR3 on it are uncertain; the CDR3 is the one TCRdb lists. The chain's CDR3 is CSATGGPTYEQHL. V and J are TRBV20-1 and TRBJ2-7; TRBD2 reflects the table's D call only, with no check against the DNA. Termini included, the CDR3 measures 13 amino acids. CDR1 and CDR2 from the germline V gene are DFQATT and SNEGSKA (reference sequence).

By sample share, this clonotype is medium-sized. V gene TRBV9 combines with J gene TRBJ2-1; no definite D call. The CDR3 sequence is 13 residues long. V gave up 3 bases and J gave up 2 bases, with 6 bases separating them. Germline lookup yields CDR1 SGDLS and CDR2 YYNGEE. CDR3 bases: TGTGCCAGCAGCGCCCACACCTACAATGAGCAGTTCTTC. As protein: CASSAHTYNEQFF.

This clonotype was found many times. The chain combines TRBV5-1 with TRBJ2-3; TRBD2 aligns across 16 bases. Per germline, CDR1 SGHRS and CDR2 YFSETQ. This CDR3 is built from 18 residues. The V segment lost 1 base and the J segment 1 base; nucleotides outside the gene matches: 3. In DNA, the CDR3 is TGCGCCAGCAGCTTGCCCGGGACTAGCGGGAGGGGCACAGATACGCAGTATTTT. This encodes CASSLPGTSGRGTDTQYF.

This clonotype was observed many times. The chain is built from TRBV19 and TRBJ2-1, with 10 positions matching TRBD2. The V and J ends lost 5 bases and 8 bases, in that order; junction bases with no gene match: 3. The CDR3 is made up of 13 amino acids. CDR1 is LNHDA, CDR2 SQIVND, per germline (reference sequence). This CDR3 reads CASSERGGHEQFF. DNA of the CDR3: TGTGCCAGTAGTGAGCGGGGGGGCCATGAGCAGTTCTTC.

This clonotype was counted many times. DNA of the CDR3: TGTGCCAGCAGCCAGGGACAGTGGAGGACAGATACGCAGTATTTT. Its protein is CASSQGQWRTDTQYF. The chain recombines TRBV4-2 with TRBJ2-3; 7 bases line up with TRBD1. V shed 3 bases, J shed 3 bases, and the junction held 6 bases outside the gene matches. The germline gives CDR1 LGHNA, CDR2 YNFKEQ. CDR3 length: 15 residues.

This chain links TRBV20-1 with TRBJ2-1; 8 nucleotides line up with TRBD2. CDR3 length equals 14 residues. V dropped 1 base and J dropped 1; count of bases not matched to a gene: 0. Per the germline V gene, CDR1 is DFQATT and CDR2 is SNEGSKA (reference sequence). CDR3 region: CSARGGRSYNEQFF. The CDR3 nucleotides are TGCAGTGCTAGAGGCGGGAGGTCCTACAATGAGCAGTTCTTC.

This clonotype was counted between two and nine times. This may be a read error: a much more frequent sequence differs by one nucleotide. V usage is TRBV6-5 and J usage is TRBJ2-5; D is possibly TRBD1 (5 bases). The length of the CDR3 is 18 residues. The V end was cut by 4 bases, the J end by 2 bases, with 23 bases between. Germline V gives CDR1 MNHEY, CDR2 SVGAGI. The CDR3 DNA sequence: TGTGCCAGCAGTTGCCTACAACCAGGGTGGATGGGTCAAGAGACCCAGTACTTC. It specifies CASSCLQPGWMGQETQYF.

The rearrangement joins TRBV2 to TRBJ2-5, with 7 bases matching TRBD1. The CDR3 sequence is 15 residues long. The V gene's germline CDR1 is SNHLY and CDR2 FYNNEI. The junction had 5 bases not matched to a gene; V was cut back by 0 bases and J by 4 bases. The CDR3 DNA sequence: TGTGCCAGCAGTGAAGCTTGGGACAGTACAGAGACCCAGTACTTC. Translating gives CASSEAWDSTETQYF.

This clonotype was observed a single time. The rearrangement links TRBV3-1 to TRBJ2-7; 8 nucleotides match TRBD1. The CDR3 is made up of 14 amino acids. The J segment lost 5 bases and the V segment lost 4 bases, leaving 7 bases of the junction unmatched. Germline V CDR1 and CDR2: LGHDT, YNNKEL (reference sequence). The CDR3 coding sequence is TGTGCCAGCAGCCCTGGACAGGGAGCCGACGAGCAGTACTTC. Translation: CASSPGQGADEQYF.

This chain links TRBV7-2 with TRBJ1-5; D call uncertain. This CDR3 region has 13 residues. Trimming cost V 2 bases and J 11 bases, with 13 bases left between them. The V gene's germline CDR1 is SGHTA and CDR2 FQGNSA. The chain's CDR3 is CASSLSQKETQHF. Here the CDR3 DNA reads TGTGCCAGCAGCTTATCCCAGAAAGAGACCCAGCATTTT.

This clonotype was counted ten times or more. The chain recombines TRBV6-6 with TRBJ1-4; 12 bases are a match to TRBD1. Losses at the gene ends were 8 bases for V and 11 bases for J; bases not matched to a gene: 12. Germline V gene sequence: CDR1 MNHNY, CDR2 SVGAGI (reference sequence). CDR3 length: 15 residues. Written as DNA, the CDR3 is TGTGCCAGCGACCGGGACAGGGGGCGCGGAGGGAAACTGTTTTTT. Protein sequence: CASDRDRGRGGKLFF.

Many counts were recorded for this clonotype. The chain links TRBV19 to TRBJ2-2; D may match TRBD1 or TRBD2 (5 bases each). The germline V gene encodes CDR1 LNHDA and CDR2 SQIVND (reference sequence). The CDR3 totals 14 residues. Trimming pared 7 bases from V and 5 bases from J, leaving 14 bases between. Written as DNA, the CDR3 is TGTGCCAGTACCCGGTGGGACGGGACCGGGGAGCTGTTTTTT. Translated, it gives CASTRWDGTGELFF.

The chain combines TRBV27 with TRBJ2-6; perhaps D is TRBD1 or TRBD2 (5 bases each). The CDR3 spans 15 residues. Per germline, CDR1 MNHEY and CDR2 SMNVEV (reference sequence). V lost 5 bases, J lost 2 bases, and 10 bases lay in between. This CDR3 is CASSLGGPGANVLTF. CDR3 DNA sequence: TGTGCCAGCAGTCTTGGGGGTCCTGGGGCCAACGTCCTGACTTTC.

The table lists this clonotype with many counts. V gene TRBV5-4 combines with J gene TRBJ2-7, with D possibly being TRBD1 (6 bases). V gave up 6 bases and J gave up 3 bases, with 19 bases separating them. The length of the CDR3 is 15 residues. Per the germline V gene, CDR1 is SGHNT and CDR2 is YYREEE (reference sequence). The DNA of the CDR3 is TGTGCCAGCAACCTCGGAGGTCAGGGGAACTACGAGCAGTACTTC. This gives the protein CASNLGGQGNYEQYF. Full variable domain (missing parts from reference TRBV5-4 and TRBJ2-7): ETGVTQSPTHLIKTRGQQVTLRCSSQSGHNTVSWYQQALGQGPQFIFQYYREEENGRGNFPPRFSGLQFPNYSSELNVNALELDDSALYLCASNLGGQGNYEQYFGPGTRLTVT.

In its sample, this clonotype was seen once. The chain links TRBV5-1 to TRBJ1-1; D uncertain. Germline CDR1 SGHRS, CDR2 YFSETQ. This CDR3 has 12 residues. Trimming removed 7 bases from V and 4 bases from J, with 11 bases in between. CDR3 in DNA: TGCGCCAGCGGCCGTTGGAGCACTGAAGCTTTCTTT. Amino acids: CASGRWSTEAFF. Filled out from reference TRBV5-1 and TRBJ1-1, the complete variable domain reads KAGVTQTPRYLIKTRGQQVTLSCSPISGHRSVSWYQQTPGQGLQFLFEYFSETQRNKGNFPGRFSGRQFSNSRSEMNVSTLELGDSALYLCASGRWSTEAFFGQGTRLTVV.

Of note for this clonotype: In this CDR3 the conserved last residue, phenylalanine or tryptophan, is missing, so a read error is likely. It is unclear where the CDR3 begins or ends on the DNA, so no DNA is shown, and the CDR3 is as TCRdb lists it. This rearrangement joins TRBV3-1 to TRBJ1-3; TRBD1, the table's D call, lacks a check against the DNA. Including both end residues, the CDR3 is 15 amino acids long. Per the germline V gene, CDR1 is LGHDT and CDR2 is YNNKEL (reference sequence). CDR3 protein: CASSPGVAGVSTMYL.

CDR3 amino acids: CASSLAVLAGGRREQYF. The CDR3 region has the DNA TGTGCCAGCAGCTTAGCGGTCCTAGCGGGAGGTAGGCGCGAGCAGTACTTC. The rearrangement joins TRBV7-6 to TRBJ2-7; 11 nucleotides line up with TRBD2. This CDR3 region has 17 residues. V was clipped by 0 bases and J by 6 bases; unmatched bases: 10. Germline V gives CDR1 SGHVS, CDR2 FNYEAQ.

This rearrangement joins TRBV20-1 to TRBJ2-1, with TRBD2 matching over 8 bases. The CDR3 totals 15 residues. With 3 bases clipped from V and 3 bases from J, the junction kept 7 bases outside the gene matches. Germline CDR1 DFQATT, CDR2 SNEGSKA (reference sequence). CDR3 region: CSARDGGAVYNEQFF. DNA of the CDR3: TGCAGTGCTAGGGACGGGGGGGCCGTCTACAATGAGCAGTTCTTC.

V gene TRBV12-3 or TRBV12-4 combines with J gene TRBJ1-1; perhaps TRBD1 as D (5 bases). The CDR3 is 16 residues long. V was pared by 4 bases and J by 4 bases, with 19 bases between. CDR3 coding DNA: TGTGCCAGCAGTTCGGGACTAGCGGGAATCGGCACTGAAGCTTTCTTT. Its translation: CASSSGLAGIGTEAFF.